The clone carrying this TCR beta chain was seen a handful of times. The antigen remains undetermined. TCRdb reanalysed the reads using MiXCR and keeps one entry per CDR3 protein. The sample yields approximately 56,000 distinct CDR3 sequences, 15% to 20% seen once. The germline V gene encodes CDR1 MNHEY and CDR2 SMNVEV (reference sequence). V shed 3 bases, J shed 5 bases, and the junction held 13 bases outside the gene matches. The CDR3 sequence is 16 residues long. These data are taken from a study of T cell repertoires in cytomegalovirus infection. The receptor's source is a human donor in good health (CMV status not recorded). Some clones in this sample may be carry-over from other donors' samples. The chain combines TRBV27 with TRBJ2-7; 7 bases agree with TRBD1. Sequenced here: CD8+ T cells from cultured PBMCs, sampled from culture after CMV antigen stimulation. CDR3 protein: CASSFRATGNAHEQYF. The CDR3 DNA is TGTGCCAGCAGTTTTCGGGCGACAGGGAATGCCCACGAGCAGTACTTC.